This T cell receptor beta chain emerged from a study of blood T cell repertoires in COVID-19. Here immunoSEQ multiplex PCR was the method, and the copy in TCRdb shows in-frame clones only, minus some. The sample holds 260,000 or so clones, approximately 83% seen once. Germline assignment: CDR1 LGHNA and CDR2 YNFKEQ. Losses at the gene ends were 0 bases for V and 1 base for J; bases not matched to a gene: 0. This CDR3 has 15 amino acids. The sequencing sample was made of PBMCs or T cells enriched from blood (not recorded which). V gene TRBV4-2 combines with J gene TRBJ2-4, with TRBD2 identical over 7 bases. The sequence came from a woman aged 40 to 50 who had been exposed to COVID-19. The CDR3 sequence: CASSQERGAKNIQYF. The CDR3 region has the DNA TGTGCCAGCAGCCAAGAGCGGGGGGCCAAAAACATTCAGTACTTC.